This T cell receptor (beta chain) was profiled in a study of Ad26.COV2.S vaccination and SARS-CoV-2 variants. The treatment: around 19 received Ad26.COV2.S at low or high dose, single or two shots; 5 received placebo; per-sample allocation not given. Specimens were obtained on day 63 following the first vaccine or placebo injection. Built on an Ad26 vector, the vaccine expressed Wuhan-strain SARS-CoV-2 spike. Per germline, CDR1 SGHAT and CDR2 FQNNGV. This CDR3 region has 14 residues. Trimming took 0 bases from V and 5 from J, leaving 10 bases between them. Produced via immunoSEQ multiplex PCR; TCRdb's table is partial and in-frame only. The data contain hundreds of thousands of clones, around 86% of them singletons.

The receptor's source is a person aged 18-60 years who received the Ad26.COV2.S COVID-19 vaccine or a placebo. This rearrangement joins TRBV11-2 to TRBJ1-1; no firm D call. This specimen was peripheral blood, taken in a trial of Ad26.COV2.S vaccine versus placebo. For the CDR3, the DNA is TGTGCCAGCAGCTTAGATCGGGCAGCTACTGAAGCTTTCTTT. This encodes CASSLDRAATEAFF.